Reported below is one T cell receptor (beta chain). The antigen it recognizes is unknown. Base qualities were left out, and no much larger clone turns up one base away. The protocol used for the library was the immunoSEQ multiplex PCR assay. The original methods were these. A statistical classification framework was built for diagnosing cytomegalovirus status from the catalog of TCR beta chain sequences. The clones in this table, taken by TCRdb from immuneACCESS, are in-frame only. Not every clone is retained; where verified, under half of the shortfall comes from an unresolved V gene, and the cause of the rest is unknown. V, J and clone size are those of that table, while D and trimming were read from the DNA. Within this sample are roughly 120,000 clones, with 89% of them counted one time only. The ten most abundant clones make up around 3.1% of the sample. Separate from the approximately 700-subject first cohort, the validation cohort of about 130 subjects was the group to which the donors belonged.

These data originate in a study of cytomegalovirus exposure and HLA in healthy donors (dated by TCRdb to 2016 to 2017). Turning to the overall study: The 670 or so repertoires of the first cohort and the roughly 120 validation repertoires were produced on the same platform, according to a later analysis. The study was designed to test whether signatures of past pathogen exposure could be identified by cataloging public T cell receptors. A separate validation cohort of roughly 130 different subjects was used in addition to the roughly 640-subject first cohort. To predict cytomegalovirus infection status, the study brought together high-throughput TCR immunosequencing, statistical association of individual TCRs with disease status, and machine learning.

V drops 4 bases and J drops 1 base, leaving 16 bases in between. CDR1 MDHEN and CDR2 SYDVKM are derived from the germline V gene. From cysteine to phenylalanine, the CDR3 is 16 amino acids long. Just the 48-base CDR3 DNA is kept, in frame starting at base 1. Study-wide findings and limitations: A later analysis had no HLA typing for the validation cohort, so co-occurrence there was scored across all 120 or so repertoires. According to the authors, the approach could potentially be generalized to other disease states and immunological phenotypes. In a later analysis, TCRs clustered in the first cohort were found to also tend to co-occur in the approximately 120 validation repertoires, with 85% to 95% of cluster scores above 0. The study gave a list of roughly 150 TCR beta chains associated with cytomegalovirus. Cytomegalovirus status was reported to be diagnosed by the classifier with high specificity and sensitivity in both the original and validation cohorts. Most TCR sequences were observed very rarely across donors, whereas some public TCRs were present in many individuals. Three of the identified cytomegalovirus-associated TCR beta chains were confirmed in vitro to be specific for cytomegalovirus antigens.

This clonotype originated in a man younger than 40 in good health and CMV-seronegative. The sequencing sample was made of PBMCs. This receptor chain uses TRBV28 and TRBJ2-5, with no D gene named confidently. The CDR3 in this case is CASSSHPSTFQETQYF. The nucleotides read TGTGCCAGCAGTTCCCACCCGTCTACTTTCCAAGAGACCCAGTACTTC.